This T cell receptor (beta chain) was sequenced during a study of blood T cells in healthy people across ages. Study-wide results and limits: In the absence of known donor CMV status, changes in expanded clonotypes were possibly confounded. Long-lived donors had more naive CD4+ cells and higher diversity than aged donors.

A second PCR of about 7 to 12 cycles used a sample-barcoded 5' primer and a J-beta primer mix. Each cDNA molecule carried a tag from a template-switch adaptor that contained 12 random nucleotides. TCRdb recomputed calls from the 5' RACE reads with MiXCR, one row per CDR3 protein. In the table there are about 900,000 distinct CDR3 sequences, 55% to 65% of which are singletons. Those donating, healthy Caucasian individuals from Russia, were aged about 6 to 100. This CDR3 is built from 14 residues. Germline V CDR1 and CDR2: WSHSY, SAAADI. This clonotype was counted between two and nine times. The antigen is undetermined.

The TCR originated in a young man in good health. The gene calls are TRBV10-2 and TRBJ2-5; the D call may be TRBD1 or TRBD2 (5 bases each). Matching the DNA end better, TRBJ2-7 makes the J call doubtful. Sequenced material: blood. Here the CDR3 reads CVSNLRDRTDEQYF. The CDR3 DNA sequence: TGCGTCAGTAACCTCCGGGACCGCACCGACGAGCAGTACTTC.